A selection of T cell receptor beta chains follows, all from one sample in a study of blood T cells in healthy people across ages. TCRdb passed the 5' RACE reads through MiXCR, listing each CDR3 protein once. The table includes around 870,000 distinct CDR3 sequences, around 30% detected once. Sequenced input: blood. Source of these receptors: a woman older than 75 in good health. Each CDR3 is given with its conserved first and last residue. A D gene is named only where the DNA matches it firmly. Size is omitted from some rows. Given values are once, few, many or a class for expanded clones.

j_gene: TRBJ2-5
v_gene: TRBV6-5
abundance: few
d_gene: TRBD1
CDR3nt: TGTGCCAGCAGTAGGGGGACAGGGCTCCTTCGTGGGACCCAGTACTTC
CDR3aa: CASSRGTGLLRGTQYF

j_gene: TRBJ2-7
v_gene: TRBV7-2
abundance: once
d_gene: .
CDR3nt: TGTGCCAGCAGCTTCGAGAGGTCCTCCTACGAGCAGTACTTC
CDR3aa: CASSFERSSYEQYF

j_gene: TRBJ2-1
v_gene: TRBV11-1
abundance: few
d_gene: .
CDR3nt: TGTGCCAGCAGACCCCAGGGTAGCGCGTTACCCTCCCCCAATGAGCAGTTCTTC
CDR3aa: CASRPQGSALPSPNEQFF

j_gene: TRBJ1-4
v_gene: TRBV7-9
abundance: .
d_gene: .
CDR3nt: TGTGCCAGCAGCCCTAGGGGCGTCCGGGGAAAACTGTTTTTT
CDR3aa: CASSPRGVRGKLFF

j_gene: TRBJ1-5
v_gene: TRBV2
abundance: .
d_gene: .
CDR3nt: TGTGCCAGCAGTGAAGCGGCAGGGGGCAATCAGCCCCAGCATTTT
CDR3aa: CASSEAAGGNQPQHF

j_gene: TRBJ2-1
v_gene: TRBV20-1
abundance: few
d_gene: TRBD2
CDR3nt: TGCAGTGCTAGAGATCTATCTAGCGGGGCATACAATGGGCAGTTCTTC
CDR3aa: CSARDLSSGAYNGQFF

j_gene: TRBJ2-5
v_gene: TRBV9
abundance: .
d_gene: .
CDR3nt: .
CDR3aa: CASSVAQGAGQETKYF

j_gene: TRBJ1-3
v_gene: TRBV30
abundance: .
d_gene: .
CDR3nt: TGTGCCTGGAGTGGAGTTGGAGGAAACACCATATATTTT
CDR3aa: CAWSGVGGNTIYF

j_gene: TRBJ2-3
v_gene: TRBV6-1
abundance: .
d_gene: TRBD2
CDR3nt: TGTGCCAGCATCCGTAGCGGGGGGAGCACAGATACGCAGTATTTT
CDR3aa: CASIRSGGSTDTQYF

j_gene: TRBJ2-3
v_gene: TRBV7-2
abundance: .
d_gene: TRBD1
CDR3nt: TGTGCCAGCAGGATACATAAGGGGGCGGGCACAGATACGCAGTATTTT
CDR3aa: CASRIHKGAGTDTQYF

j_gene: TRBJ1-1
v_gene: TRBV20-1
abundance: few
d_gene: .
CDR3nt: TGCAGTGCTAGAGGGGTCATGAACACTGAAGCTTTCTTT
CDR3aa: CSARGVMNTEAFF

j_gene: TRBJ2-3
v_gene: TRBV12-3/TRBV12-4
abundance: many
d_gene: TRBD1
CDR3nt: TGTGCCAGCAGTTCCCGACAGGGCTTAAGCACAGATACGCAGTATTTT
CDR3aa: CASSSRQGLSTDTQYF

j_gene: TRBJ2-3
v_gene: TRBV20-1
abundance: many
d_gene: TRBD2
CDR3nt: TGCAGTGCTAGAGAGGGGCTAGCGGAGGATACGCAGTATTTT
CDR3aa: CSAREGLAEDTQYF

j_gene: TRBJ2-5
v_gene: TRBV5-1
abundance: many
d_gene: TRBD1
CDR3nt: TGCGCCAGCAGCTCCCCAGGGGGAGAGACCCAGTACTTC
CDR3aa: CASSSPGGETQYF

j_gene: TRBJ2-3
v_gene: TRBV7-6
abundance: .
d_gene: .
CDR3nt: TGTGCCAGCAGCCCCCCCCAGGGTCGGACAGATACGCAGTATTTT
CDR3aa: CASSPPQGRTDTQYF

j_gene: TRBJ2-5
v_gene: TRBV15
abundance: many
d_gene: TRBD1
CDR3nt: TGTGCCACCAGCAGCGCCGGGACAGGGAAAGAGACCCAGTACTTC
CDR3aa: CATSSAGTGKETQYF

j_gene: TRBJ2-3
v_gene: TRBV20-1
abundance: .
d_gene: TRBD2
CDR3nt: TGCAGTACAACAGCGGGGGAGGAATTAGGGGGGAAGCAGTATTTT
CDR3aa: CSTTAGEELGGKQYF

j_gene: TRBJ2-1
v_gene: TRBV3-1
abundance: .
d_gene: .
CDR3nt: TGTGCCAGCACCTCAAGGGCCAAAAACAATGAGCAGTTCTTC
CDR3aa: CASTSRAKNNEQFF

j_gene: TRBJ2-7
v_gene: TRBV6-5
abundance: few
d_gene: TRBD1
CDR3nt: TGTGCCAGCAGTTACTCCGGGACAGGGGCCTACAATGAGCAGTACTTC
CDR3aa: CASSYSGTGAYNEQYF

j_gene: TRBJ2-3
v_gene: TRBV5-4
abundance: few
d_gene: TRBD2
CDR3nt: TGTGCCAGCAGCTTGGGAGCTAGCGGGGGGGCCAAGGAAACGCAGTATTTT
CDR3aa: CASSLGASGGAKETQYF

j_gene: TRBJ2-5
v_gene: TRBV7-2
abundance: many
d_gene: .
CDR3nt: TGTGCCAGCAGGATACAGGGATTAGGCGTTGTGGAGACCCAGTACTTC
CDR3aa: CASRIQGLGVVETQYF

j_gene: TRBJ2-1
v_gene: TRBV5-1
abundance: .
d_gene: TRBD2
CDR3nt: TGCGCCCGCAGCTTGAGCGGGGGTGAGCAGTTCTTC
CDR3aa: CARSLSGGEQFF

j_gene: TRBJ1-2
v_gene: TRBV20-1
abundance: many
d_gene: .
CDR3nt: TGCAGTGCTACTGGGGGGGCCCCCTATGGCTACACCTTC
CDR3aa: CSATGGAPYGYTF

j_gene: TRBJ1-4
v_gene: TRBV6-5
abundance: few
d_gene: .
CDR3nt: TGTGCCAGCAAGAAGACAGGACTAAATGAAAAACTGTTTTTT
CDR3aa: CASKKTGLNEKLFF

j_gene: TRBJ2-5
v_gene: TRBV12-3/TRBV12-4
abundance: once
d_gene: TRBD1
CDR3nt: TGTGCCAGCAGCCCGGGACAGGGGTTCCAAGAGACCCAGTACTTC
CDR3aa: CASSPGQGFQETQYF